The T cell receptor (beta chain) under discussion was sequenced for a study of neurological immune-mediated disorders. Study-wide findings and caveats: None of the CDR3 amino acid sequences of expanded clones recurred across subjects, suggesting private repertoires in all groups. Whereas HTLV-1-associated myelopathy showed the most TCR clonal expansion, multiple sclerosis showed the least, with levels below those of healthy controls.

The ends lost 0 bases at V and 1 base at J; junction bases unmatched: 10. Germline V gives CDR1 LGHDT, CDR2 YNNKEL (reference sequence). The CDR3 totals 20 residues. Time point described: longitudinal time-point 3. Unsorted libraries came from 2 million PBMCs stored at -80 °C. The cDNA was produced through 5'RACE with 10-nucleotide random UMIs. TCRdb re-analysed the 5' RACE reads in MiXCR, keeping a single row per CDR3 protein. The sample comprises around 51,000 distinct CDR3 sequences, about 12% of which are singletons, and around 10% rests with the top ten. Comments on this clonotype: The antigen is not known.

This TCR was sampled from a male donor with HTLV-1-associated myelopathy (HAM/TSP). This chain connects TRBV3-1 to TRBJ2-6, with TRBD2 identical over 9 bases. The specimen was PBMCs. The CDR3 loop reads CASSQDLVRGGWSGANVLTF. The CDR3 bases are TGTGCCAGCAGCCAAGATCTGGTGCGGGGGGGCTGGTCTGGGGCCAACGTCCTGACTTTC.